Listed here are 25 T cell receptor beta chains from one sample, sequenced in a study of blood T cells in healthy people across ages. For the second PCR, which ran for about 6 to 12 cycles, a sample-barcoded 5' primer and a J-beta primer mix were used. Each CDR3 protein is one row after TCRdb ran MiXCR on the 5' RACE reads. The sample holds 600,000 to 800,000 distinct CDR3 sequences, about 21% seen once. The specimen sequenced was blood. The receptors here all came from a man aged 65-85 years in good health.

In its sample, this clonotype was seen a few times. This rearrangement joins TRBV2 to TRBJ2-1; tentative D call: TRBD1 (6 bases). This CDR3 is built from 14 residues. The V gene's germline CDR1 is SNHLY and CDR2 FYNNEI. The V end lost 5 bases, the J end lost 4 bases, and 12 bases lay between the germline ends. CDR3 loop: CASSPDGQYNEQFF. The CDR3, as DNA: TGTGCCAGCAGTCCCGATGGACAGTACAATGAGCAGTTCTTC. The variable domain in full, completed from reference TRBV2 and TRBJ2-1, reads EPEVTQTPSHQVTQMGQEVILRCVPISNHLYFYWYRQILGQKVEFLVSFYNNEISEKSEIFDDQFSVERPDGSNFTLKIRSTKLEDSAMYFCASSPDGQYNEQFFGPGTRLTVL.

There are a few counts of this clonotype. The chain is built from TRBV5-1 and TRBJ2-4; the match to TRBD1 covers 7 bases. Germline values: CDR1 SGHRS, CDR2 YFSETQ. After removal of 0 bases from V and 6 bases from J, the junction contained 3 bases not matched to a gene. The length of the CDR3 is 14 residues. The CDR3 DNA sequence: TGCGCCAGCAGCTTGGGAGGACAGGTAAACATTCAGTACTTC. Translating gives CASSLGGQVNIQYF.

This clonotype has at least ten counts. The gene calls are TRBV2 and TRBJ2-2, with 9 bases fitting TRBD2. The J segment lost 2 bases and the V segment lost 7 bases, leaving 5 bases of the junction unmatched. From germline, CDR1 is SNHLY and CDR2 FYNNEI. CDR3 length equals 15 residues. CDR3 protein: CASKSGTSNTGELFF. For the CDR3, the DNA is TGTGCCAGCAAGTCCGGGACTAGCAACACCGGGGAGCTGTTTTTT.

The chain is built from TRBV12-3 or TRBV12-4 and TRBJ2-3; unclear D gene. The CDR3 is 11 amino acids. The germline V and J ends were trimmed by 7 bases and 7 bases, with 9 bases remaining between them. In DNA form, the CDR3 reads TGTGCCAGCACCATATCTCATACGCAGTATTTT. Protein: CASTISHTQYF.

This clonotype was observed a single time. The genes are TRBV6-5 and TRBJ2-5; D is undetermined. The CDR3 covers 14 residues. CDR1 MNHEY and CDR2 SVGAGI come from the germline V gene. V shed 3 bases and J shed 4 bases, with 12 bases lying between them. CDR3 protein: CASSYEAQTETQYF. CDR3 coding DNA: TGTGCCAGCAGTTATGAGGCCCAAACAGAGACCCAGTACTTC.

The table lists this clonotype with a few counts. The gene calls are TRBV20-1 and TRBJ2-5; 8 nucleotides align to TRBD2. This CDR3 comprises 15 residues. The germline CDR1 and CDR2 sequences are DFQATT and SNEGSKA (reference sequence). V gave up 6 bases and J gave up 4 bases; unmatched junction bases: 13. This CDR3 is CSAESPAGARETQYF. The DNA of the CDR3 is TGCAGTGCCGAATCCCCAGCGGGAGCTCGAGAGACCCAGTACTTC.

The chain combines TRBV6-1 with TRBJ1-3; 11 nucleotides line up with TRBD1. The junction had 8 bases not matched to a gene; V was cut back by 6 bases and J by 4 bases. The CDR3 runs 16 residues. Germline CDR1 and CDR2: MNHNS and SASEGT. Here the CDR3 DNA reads TGTGCCAGCAGCAAAGGACAGGGGGCGGCGGGAAACACCATATATTTT. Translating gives CASSKGQGAAGNTIYF.

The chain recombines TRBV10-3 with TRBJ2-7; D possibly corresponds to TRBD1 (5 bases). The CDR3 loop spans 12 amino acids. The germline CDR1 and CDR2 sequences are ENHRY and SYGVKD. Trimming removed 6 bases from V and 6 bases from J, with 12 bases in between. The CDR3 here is CAIRPDTSEQYF. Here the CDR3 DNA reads TGTGCCATCAGACCGGACACCTCCGAGCAGTACTTC.

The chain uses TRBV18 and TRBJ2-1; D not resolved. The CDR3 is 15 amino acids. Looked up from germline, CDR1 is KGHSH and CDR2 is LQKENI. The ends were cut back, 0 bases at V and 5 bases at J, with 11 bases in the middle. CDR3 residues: CASSPPEEFNNEQFF. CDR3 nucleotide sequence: TGTGCCAGCTCACCACCTGAGGAGTTCAACAATGAGCAGTTCTTC.

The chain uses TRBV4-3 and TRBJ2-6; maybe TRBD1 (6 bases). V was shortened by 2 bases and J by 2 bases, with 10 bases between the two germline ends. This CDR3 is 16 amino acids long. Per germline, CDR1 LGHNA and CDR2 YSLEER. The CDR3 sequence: CASSQTGPAGANVLTF. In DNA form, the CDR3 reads TGCGCCAGCAGCCAAACAGGGCCGGCTGGGGCCAACGTCCTGACTTTC.

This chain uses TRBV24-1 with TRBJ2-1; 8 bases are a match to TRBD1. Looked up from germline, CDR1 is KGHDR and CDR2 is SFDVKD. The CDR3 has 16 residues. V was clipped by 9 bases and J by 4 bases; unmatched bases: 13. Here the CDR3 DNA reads TGTGCCACCGGGAAAGGACAGGGATTGATTTACAATGAGCAGTTCTTC. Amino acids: CATGKGQGLIYNEQFF.

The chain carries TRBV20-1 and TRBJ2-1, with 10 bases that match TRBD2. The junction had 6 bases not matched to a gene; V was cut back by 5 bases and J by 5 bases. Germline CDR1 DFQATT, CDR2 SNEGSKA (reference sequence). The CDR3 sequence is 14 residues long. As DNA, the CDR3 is TGCAGTGCTCCCACTAGCGGGAAGAACAATGAGCAGTTCTTC. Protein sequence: CSAPTSGKNNEQFF.

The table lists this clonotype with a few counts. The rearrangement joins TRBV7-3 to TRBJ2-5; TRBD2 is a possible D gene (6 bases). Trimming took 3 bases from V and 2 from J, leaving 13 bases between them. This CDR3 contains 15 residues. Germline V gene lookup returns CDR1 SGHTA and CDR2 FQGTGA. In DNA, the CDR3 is TGTGCCAGCAGCTTGGGACTTTCAACACAAGAGACCCAGTACTTC. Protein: CASSLGLSTQETQYF.

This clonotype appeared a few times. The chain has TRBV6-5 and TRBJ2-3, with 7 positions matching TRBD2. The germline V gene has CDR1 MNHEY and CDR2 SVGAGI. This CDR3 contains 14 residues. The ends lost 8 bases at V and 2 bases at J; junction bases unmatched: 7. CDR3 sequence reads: CASGRAGTTDTQYF. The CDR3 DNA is TGTGCCAGCGGGAGGGCGGGAACCACAGATACGCAGTATTTT.

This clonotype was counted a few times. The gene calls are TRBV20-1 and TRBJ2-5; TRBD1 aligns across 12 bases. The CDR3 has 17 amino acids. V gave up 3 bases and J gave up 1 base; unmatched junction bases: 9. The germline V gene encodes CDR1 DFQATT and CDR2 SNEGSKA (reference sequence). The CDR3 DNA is TGCAGTGCTAGCGATCCCGGGACAGGGGGCTTCCAAGAGACCCAGTACTTC. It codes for CSASDPGTGGFQETQYF.

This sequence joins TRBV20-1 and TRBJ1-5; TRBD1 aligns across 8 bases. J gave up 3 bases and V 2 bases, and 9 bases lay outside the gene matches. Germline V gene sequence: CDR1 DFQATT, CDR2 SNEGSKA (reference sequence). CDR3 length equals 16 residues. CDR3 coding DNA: TGCAGTGCTAGACGCGGACAGGGAAGAACCAATCAGCCCCAGCATTTT. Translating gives CSARRGQGRTNQPQHF.

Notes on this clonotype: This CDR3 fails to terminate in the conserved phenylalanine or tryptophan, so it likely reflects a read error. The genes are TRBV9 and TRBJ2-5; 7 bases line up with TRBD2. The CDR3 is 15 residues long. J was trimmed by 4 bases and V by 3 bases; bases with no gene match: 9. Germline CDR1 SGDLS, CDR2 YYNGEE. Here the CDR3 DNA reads TGTGCCAGCAGCGGCGGGAGTCCGGTGCGAGAGACCCAGTACCTC. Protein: CASSGGSPVRETQYL.

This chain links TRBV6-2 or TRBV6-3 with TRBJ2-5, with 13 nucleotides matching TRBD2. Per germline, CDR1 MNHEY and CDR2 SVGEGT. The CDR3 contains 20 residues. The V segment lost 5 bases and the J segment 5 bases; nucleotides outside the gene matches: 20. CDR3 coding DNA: TGTGCCAGCAGTCAAGAGCTAACTAGCGGGAGGGCGTCGCTTCGGGAGACCCAGTACTTC. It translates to CASSQELTSGRASLRETQYF.

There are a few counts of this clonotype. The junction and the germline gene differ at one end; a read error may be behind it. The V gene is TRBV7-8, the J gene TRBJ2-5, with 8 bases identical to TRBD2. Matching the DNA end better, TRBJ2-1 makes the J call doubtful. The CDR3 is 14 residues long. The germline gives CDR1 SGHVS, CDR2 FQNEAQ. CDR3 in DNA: TGTGCCAGCAGCATGGGACTAGTTTTGAATGCGCAGTTCTTC. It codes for CASSMGLVLNAQFF.

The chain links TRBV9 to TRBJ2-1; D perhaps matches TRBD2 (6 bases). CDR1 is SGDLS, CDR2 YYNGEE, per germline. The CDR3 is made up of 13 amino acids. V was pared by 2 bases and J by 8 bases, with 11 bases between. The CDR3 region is CASSVGVADEQFF. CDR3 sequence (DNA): TGTGCCAGCAGCGTTGGGGTAGCGGATGAGCAGTTCTTC.

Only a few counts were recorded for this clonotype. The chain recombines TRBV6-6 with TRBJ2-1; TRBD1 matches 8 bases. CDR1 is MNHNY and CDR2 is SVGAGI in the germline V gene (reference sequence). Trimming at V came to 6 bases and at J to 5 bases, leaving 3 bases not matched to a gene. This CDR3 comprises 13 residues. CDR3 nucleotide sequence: TGTGCCAGCAGCACGGACAGGGACAATGAGCAGTTCTTC. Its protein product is CASSTDRDNEQFF.

The CDR3 is CASSQNRFSYEQYF. CDR3 DNA sequence: TGTGCCAGCAGCCAAAACAGGTTCTCCTACGAGCAGTACTTC. This rearrangement joins TRBV5-6 to TRBJ2-7; maybe TRBD1 (5 bases). Deletions cut 4 bases from V and 0 bases from J, with 11 bases between. This CDR3 comprises 14 residues. Germline V gives CDR1 SGHDT, CDR2 YYEEEE.

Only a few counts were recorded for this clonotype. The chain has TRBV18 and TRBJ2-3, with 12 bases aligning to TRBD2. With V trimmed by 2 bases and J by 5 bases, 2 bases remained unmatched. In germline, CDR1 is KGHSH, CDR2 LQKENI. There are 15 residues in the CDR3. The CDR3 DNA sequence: TGTGCCAGCTCACCAACTAGCGGGAGGATAGATACGCAGTATTTT. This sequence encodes CASSPTSGRIDTQYF.

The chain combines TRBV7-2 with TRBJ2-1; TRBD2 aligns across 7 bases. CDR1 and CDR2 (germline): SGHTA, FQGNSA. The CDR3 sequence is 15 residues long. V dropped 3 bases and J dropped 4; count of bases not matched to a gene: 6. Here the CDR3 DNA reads TGTGCCAGCAGCTTTTGGGAGGGGAGTTACAATGAGCAGTTCTTC. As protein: CASSFWEGSYNEQFF.

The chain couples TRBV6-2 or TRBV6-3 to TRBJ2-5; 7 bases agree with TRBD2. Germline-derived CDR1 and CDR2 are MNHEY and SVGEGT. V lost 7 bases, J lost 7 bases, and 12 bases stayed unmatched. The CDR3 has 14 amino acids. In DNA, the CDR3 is TGTGCCAGCACTCCCGGCGGGAGTGGTGGGACCCAGTACTTC. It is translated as CASTPGGSGGTQYF.